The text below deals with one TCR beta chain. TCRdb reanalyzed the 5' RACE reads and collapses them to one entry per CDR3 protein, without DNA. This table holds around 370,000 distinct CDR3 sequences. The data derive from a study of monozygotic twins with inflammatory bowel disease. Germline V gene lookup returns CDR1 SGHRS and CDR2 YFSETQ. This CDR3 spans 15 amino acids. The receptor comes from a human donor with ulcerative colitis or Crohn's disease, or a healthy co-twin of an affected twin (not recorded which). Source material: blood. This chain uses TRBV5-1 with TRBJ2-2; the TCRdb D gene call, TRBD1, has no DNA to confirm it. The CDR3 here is CASSLGGPRTGELFF.